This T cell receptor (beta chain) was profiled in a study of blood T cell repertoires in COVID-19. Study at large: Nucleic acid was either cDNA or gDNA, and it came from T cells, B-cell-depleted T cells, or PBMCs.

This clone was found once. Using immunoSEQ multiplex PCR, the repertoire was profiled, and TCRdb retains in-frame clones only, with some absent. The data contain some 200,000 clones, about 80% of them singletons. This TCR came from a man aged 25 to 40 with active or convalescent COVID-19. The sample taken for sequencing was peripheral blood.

The CDR3 sequence is CASSQETGVIQPQHF. DNA for the CDR3: TGCGCCAGCAGCCAAGAGACAGGGGTCATTCAGCCCCAGCATTTT. The chain has TRBV4-3 and TRBJ1-5; TRBD1 matches 8 bases. Germline-derived CDR1 and CDR2 are LGHNA and YSLEER. CDR3 size: 15 residues. With 0 bases clipped from V and 6 bases from J, the junction kept 4 bases outside the gene matches.